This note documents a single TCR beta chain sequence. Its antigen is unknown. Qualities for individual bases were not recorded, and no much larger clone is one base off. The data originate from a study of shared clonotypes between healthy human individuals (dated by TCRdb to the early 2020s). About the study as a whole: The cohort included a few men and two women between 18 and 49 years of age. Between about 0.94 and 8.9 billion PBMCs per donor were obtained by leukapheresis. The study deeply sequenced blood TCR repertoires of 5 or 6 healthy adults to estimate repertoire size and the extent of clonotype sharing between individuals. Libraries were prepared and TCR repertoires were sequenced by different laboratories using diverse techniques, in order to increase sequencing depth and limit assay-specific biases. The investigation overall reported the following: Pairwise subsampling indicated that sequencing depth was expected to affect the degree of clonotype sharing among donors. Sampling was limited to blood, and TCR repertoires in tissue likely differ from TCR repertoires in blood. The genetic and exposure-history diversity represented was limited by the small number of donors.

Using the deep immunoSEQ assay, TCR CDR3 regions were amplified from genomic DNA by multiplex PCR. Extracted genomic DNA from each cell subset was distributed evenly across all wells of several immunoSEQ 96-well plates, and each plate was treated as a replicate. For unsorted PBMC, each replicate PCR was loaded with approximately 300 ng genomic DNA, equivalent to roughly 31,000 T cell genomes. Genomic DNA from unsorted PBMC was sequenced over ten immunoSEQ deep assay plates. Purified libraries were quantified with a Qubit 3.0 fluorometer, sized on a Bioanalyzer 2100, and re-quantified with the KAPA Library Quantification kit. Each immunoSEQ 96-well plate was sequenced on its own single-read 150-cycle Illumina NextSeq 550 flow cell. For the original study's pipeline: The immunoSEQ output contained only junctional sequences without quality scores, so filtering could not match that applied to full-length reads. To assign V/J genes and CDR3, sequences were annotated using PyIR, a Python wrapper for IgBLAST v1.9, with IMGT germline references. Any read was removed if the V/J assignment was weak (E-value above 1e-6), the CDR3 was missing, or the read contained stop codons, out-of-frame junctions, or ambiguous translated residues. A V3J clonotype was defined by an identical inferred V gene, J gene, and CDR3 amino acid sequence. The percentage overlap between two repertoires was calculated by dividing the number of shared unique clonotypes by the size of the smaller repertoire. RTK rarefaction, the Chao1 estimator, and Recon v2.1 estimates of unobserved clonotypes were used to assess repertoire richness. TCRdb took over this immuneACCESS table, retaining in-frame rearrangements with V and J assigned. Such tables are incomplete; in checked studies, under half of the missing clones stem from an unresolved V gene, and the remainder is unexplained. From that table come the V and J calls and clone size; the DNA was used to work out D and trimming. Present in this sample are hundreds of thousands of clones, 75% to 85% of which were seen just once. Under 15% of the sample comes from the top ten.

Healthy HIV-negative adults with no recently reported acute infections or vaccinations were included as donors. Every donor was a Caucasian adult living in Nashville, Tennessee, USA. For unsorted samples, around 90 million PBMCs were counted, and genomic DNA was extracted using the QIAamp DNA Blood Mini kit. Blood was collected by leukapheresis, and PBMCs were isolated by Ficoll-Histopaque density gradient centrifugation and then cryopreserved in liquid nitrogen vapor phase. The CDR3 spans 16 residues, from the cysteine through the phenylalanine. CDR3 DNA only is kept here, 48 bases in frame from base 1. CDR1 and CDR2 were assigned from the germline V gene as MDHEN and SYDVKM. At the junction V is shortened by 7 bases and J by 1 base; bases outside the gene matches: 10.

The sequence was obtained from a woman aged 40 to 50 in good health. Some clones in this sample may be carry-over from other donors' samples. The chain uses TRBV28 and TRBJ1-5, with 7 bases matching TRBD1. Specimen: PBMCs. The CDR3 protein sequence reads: CASTRSVTGSNQPQHF. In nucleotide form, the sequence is TGTGCCAGCACGAGGAGCGTGACAGGGAGCAATCAGCCCCAGCATTTT.